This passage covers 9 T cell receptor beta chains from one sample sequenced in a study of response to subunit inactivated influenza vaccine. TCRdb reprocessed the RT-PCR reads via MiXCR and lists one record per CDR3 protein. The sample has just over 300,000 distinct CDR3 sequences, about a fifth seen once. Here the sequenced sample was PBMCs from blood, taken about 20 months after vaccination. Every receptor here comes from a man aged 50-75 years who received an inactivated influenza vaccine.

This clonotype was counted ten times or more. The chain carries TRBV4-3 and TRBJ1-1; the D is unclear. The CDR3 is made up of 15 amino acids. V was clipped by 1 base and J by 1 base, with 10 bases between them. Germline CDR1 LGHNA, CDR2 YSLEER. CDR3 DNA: TGCGCCAGCAGCCAAGGGTTGCTGGGGAACACTGAAGCTTTCTTT. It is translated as CASSQGLLGNTEAFF.

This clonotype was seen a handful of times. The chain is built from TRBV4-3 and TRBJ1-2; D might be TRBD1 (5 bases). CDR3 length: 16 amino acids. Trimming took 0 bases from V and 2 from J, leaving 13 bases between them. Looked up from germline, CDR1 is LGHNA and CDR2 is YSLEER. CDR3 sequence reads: CASSQEWGKGNYGYTF. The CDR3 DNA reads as TGCGCCAGCAGCCAAGAGTGGGGCAAGGGAAACTATGGCTACACCTTC.

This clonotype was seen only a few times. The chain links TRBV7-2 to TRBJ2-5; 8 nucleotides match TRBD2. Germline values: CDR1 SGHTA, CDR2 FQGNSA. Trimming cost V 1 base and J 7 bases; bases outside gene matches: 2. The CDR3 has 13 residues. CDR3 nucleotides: TGTGCCAGCAGCTTAGTTCTAGCGGGGACCCAGTACTTC. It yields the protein CASSLVLAGTQYF. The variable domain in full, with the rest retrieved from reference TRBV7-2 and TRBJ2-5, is GAGVSQSPSNKVTEKGKDVELRCDPISGHTALYWYRQSLGQGLEFLIYFQGNSAPDKSGLPSDRFSAERTGGSVSTLTIQRTQQEDSAVYLCASSLVLAGTQYFGPGTRLLVL.

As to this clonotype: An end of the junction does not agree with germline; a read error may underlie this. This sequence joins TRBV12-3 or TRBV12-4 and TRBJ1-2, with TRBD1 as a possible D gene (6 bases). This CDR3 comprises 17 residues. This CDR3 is CTSSLVRGQGLIYGYTF. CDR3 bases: TGTACCAGCAGTTTAGTCCGAGGGCAGGGGTTAATCTATGGCTACACCTTC.

CDR3 sequence reads: CASSGTGALNQPQHF. For the CDR3, the DNA is TGTGCCAGCAGTGGCACAGGGGCCCTCAATCAGCCCCAGCATTTT. The chain joins TRBV28 to TRBJ1-5, with 7 positions matching TRBD1. Germline V lookup: CDR1 MDHEN, CDR2 SYDVKM. V gave up 5 bases and J gave up 3 bases; unmatched junction bases: 7. This CDR3 is 15 amino acids long.

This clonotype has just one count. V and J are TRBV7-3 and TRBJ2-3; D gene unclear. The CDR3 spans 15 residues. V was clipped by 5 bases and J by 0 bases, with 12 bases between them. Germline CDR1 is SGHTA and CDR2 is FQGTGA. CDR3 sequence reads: CASSPRGASTDTQYF. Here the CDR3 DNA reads TGTGCCAGCAGCCCCCGCGGTGCCAGCACAGATACGCAGTATTTT.

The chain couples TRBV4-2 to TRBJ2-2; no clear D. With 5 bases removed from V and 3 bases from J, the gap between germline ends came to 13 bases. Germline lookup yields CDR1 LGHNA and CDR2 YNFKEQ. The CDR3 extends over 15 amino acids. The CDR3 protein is CASSSPDGDTGELFF. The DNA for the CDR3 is TGTGCCAGCAGCTCCCCCGATGGGGACACCGGGGAGCTGTTTTTT.

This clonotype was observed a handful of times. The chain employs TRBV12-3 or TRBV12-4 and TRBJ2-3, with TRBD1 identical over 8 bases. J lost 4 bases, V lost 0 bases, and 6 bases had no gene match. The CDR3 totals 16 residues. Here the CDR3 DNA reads TGTGCCAGCAGTTTAGCTCAGGGGGCATATTCAGATACGCAGTATTTT. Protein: CASSLAQGAYSDTQYF.

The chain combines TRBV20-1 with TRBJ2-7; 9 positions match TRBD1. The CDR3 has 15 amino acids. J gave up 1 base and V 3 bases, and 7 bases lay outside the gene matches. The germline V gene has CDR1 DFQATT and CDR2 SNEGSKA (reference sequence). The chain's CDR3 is CSARSPGQGSYEQYF. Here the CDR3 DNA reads TGCAGTGCTAGGTCACCGGGACAGGGTTCCTACGAGCAGTACTTC.